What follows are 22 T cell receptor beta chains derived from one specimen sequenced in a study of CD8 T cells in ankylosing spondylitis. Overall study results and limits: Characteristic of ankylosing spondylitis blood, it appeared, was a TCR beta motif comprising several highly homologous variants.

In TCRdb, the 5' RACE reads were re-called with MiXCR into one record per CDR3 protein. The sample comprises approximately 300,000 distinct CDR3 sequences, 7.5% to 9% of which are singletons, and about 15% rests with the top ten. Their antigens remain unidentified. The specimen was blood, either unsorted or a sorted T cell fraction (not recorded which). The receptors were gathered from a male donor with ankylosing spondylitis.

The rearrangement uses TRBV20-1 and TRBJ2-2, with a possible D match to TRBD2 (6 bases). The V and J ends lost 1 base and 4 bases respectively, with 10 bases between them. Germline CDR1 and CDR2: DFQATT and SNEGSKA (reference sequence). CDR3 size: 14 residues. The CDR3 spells CSARGLVGTGELFF. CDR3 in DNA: TGCAGTGCTAGAGGACTAGTCGGCACCGGGGAGCTGTTTTTT.

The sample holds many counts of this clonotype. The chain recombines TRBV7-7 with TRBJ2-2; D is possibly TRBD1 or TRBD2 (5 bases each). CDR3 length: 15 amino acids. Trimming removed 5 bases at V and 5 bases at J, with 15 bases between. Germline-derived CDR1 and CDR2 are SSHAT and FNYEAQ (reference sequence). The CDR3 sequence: CASSHGALGTGELFF. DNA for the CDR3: TGTGCCAGCAGCCACGGGGCTCTCGGGACCGGGGAGCTGTTTTTT.

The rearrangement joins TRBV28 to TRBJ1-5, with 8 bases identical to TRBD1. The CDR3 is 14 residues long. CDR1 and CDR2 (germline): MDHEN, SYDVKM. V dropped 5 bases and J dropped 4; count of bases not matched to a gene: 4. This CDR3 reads CASSAGGRNQPQHF. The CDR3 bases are TGTGCCAGCAGTGCAGGGGGCAGGAATCAGCCCCAGCATTTT.

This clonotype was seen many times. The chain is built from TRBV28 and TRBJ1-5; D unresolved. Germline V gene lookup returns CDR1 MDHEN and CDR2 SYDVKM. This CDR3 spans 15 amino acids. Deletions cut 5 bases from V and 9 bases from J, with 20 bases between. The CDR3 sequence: CASSILLRLFGPQHF. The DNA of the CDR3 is TGTGCCAGCAGTATACTACTTAGACTATTTGGGCCCCAGCATTTT.

CDR3: CAWSPTGAPFYEQYF. The CDR3, as DNA: TGTGCCTGGAGCCCGACAGGGGCACCCTTCTACGAGCAGTACTTC. The V call is TRBV30, the J call TRBJ2-7; the match to TRBD1 covers 8 bases. Germline CDR1 and CDR2: GTSNPN and SVGIG (reference sequence). The CDR3 is 15 residues long. V dropped 3 bases and J dropped 3; count of bases not matched to a gene: 10.

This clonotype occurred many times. CDR3 amino acids: CATSDVRAAYNEQFF. CDR3 nucleotides: TGTGCCACCAGTGACGTCCGGGCCGCCTACAATGAGCAGTTCTTC. This chain links TRBV24-1 with TRBJ2-1; D gene uncertain. The V and J ends lost 4 bases and 2 bases respectively, with 11 bases between them. The germline gives CDR1 KGHDR, CDR2 SFDVKD. CDR3 length equals 15 residues.

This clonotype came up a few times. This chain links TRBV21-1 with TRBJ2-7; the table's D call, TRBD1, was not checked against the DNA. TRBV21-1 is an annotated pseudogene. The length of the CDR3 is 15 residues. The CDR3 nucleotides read TGTGCCAGCAGAGGGGGTACAGGGGGCGACTACGAGCAGTACTTC. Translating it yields CASRGGTGGDYEQYF.

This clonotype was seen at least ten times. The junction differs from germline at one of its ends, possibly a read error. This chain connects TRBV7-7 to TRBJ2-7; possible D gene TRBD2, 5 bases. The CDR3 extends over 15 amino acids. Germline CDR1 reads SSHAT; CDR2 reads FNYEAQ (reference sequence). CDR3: CASSLILGENYEQYF. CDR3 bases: TGTGCTAGCAGCTTGATTTTGGGAGAGAATTACGAGCAGTACTTC.

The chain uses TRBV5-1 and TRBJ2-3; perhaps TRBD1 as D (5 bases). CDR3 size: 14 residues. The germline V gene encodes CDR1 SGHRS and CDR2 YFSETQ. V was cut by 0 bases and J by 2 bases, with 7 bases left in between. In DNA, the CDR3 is TGCGCCAGCAGCTTGGCCAGGGACACAGATACGCAGTATTTT. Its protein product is CASSLARDTDTQYF.

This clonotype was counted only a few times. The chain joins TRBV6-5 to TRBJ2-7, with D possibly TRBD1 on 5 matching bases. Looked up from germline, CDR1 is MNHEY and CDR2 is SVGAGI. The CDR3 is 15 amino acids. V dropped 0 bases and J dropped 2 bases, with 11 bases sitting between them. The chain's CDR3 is CASSYSHRQTYEQYF. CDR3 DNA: TGTGCCAGCAGTTACTCCCACCGACAGACCTACGAGCAGTACTTC.

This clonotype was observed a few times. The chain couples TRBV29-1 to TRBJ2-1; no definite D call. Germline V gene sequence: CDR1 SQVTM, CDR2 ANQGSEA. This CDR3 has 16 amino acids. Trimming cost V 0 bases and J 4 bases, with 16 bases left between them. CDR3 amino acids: CSVEDRVRSRYNEQFF. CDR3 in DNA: TGCAGCGTTGAAGATCGGGTTAGAAGTCGGTACAATGAGCAGTTCTTC.

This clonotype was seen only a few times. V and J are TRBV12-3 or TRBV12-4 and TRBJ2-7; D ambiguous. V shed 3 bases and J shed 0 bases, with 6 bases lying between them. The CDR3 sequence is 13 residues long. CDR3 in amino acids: CASSLFSSYEQYF. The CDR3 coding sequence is TGTGCCAGCAGTTTGTTTAGCTCCTACGAGCAGTACTTC.

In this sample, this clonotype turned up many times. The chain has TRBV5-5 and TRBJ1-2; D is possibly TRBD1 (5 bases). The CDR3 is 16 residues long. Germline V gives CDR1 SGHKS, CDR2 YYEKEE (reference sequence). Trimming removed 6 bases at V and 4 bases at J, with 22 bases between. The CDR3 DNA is TGTGCCAGCACCCGAGCCCAGGCAGGGACTAGCTATGGCTACACCTTC. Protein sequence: CASTRAQAGTSYGYTF. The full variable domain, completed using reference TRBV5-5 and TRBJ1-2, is DAGVTQSPTHLIKTRGQQVTLRCSPISGHKSVSWYQQVLGQGPQFIFQYYEKEERGRGNFPDRFSARQFPNYSSELNVNALLLGDSALYLCASTRAQAGTSYGYTFGSGTRLTVV.

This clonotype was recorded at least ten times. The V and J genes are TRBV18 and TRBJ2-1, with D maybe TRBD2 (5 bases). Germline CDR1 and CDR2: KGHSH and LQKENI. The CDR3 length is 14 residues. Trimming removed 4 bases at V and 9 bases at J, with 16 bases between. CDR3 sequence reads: CASSLSQTEGEQFF. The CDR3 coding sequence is TGTGCCAGCTCACTGTCCCAGACCGAGGGTGAGCAGTTCTTC.

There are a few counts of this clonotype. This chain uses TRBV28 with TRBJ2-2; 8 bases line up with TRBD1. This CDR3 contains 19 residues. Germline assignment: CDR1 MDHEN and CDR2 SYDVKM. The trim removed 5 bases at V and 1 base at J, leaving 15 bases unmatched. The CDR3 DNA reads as TGTGCCAGCAGTCCGCAGGGGGCCGGTGACCTGTTGAACACCGGGGAGCTGTTTTTT. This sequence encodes CASSPQGAGDLLNTGELFF. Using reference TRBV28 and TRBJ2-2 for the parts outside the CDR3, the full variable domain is DVKVTQSSRYLVKRTGEKVFLECVQDMDHENMFWYRQDPGLGLRLIYFSYDVKMKEKGDIPEGYSVSREKKERFSLILESASTNQTSMYLCASSPQGAGDLLNTGELFFGEGSRLTVL.

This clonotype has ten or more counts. The CDR3 loop reads CASSLAGGMNTEAFF. DNA of the CDR3: TGTGCCAGCAGCTTGGCCGGGGGAATGAACACTGAAGCTTTCTTT. The chain couples TRBV5-5 to TRBJ1-1, with D possibly TRBD1 on 5 matching bases. The CDR3 consists of 15 residues. Trimming left V 0 bases short and J 0 bases short, with 9 bases between. CDR1 SGHKS and CDR2 YYEKEE come from the germline V gene (reference sequence).

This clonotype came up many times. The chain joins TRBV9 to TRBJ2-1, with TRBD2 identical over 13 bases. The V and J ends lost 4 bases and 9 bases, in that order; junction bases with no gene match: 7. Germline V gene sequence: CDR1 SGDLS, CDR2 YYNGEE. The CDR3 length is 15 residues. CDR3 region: CASSTGLAGEGEQFF. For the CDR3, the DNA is TGTGCCAGCAGCACAGGACTAGCGGGAGAAGGTGAGCAGTTCTTC.

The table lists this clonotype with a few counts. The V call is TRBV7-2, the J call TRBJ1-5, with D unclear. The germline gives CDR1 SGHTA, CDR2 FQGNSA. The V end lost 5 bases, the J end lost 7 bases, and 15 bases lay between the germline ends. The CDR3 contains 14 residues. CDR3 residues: CASSPRLGGQPQHF. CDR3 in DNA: TGTGCCAGCAGCCCTCGGTTGGGTGGACAGCCCCAGCATTTT.

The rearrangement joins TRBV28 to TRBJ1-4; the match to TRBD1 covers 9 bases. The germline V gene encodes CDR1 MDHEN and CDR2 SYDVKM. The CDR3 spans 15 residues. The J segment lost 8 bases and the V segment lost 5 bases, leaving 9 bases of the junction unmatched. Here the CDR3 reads CASSLRTGDAEKLFF. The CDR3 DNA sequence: TGTGCCAGCAGTCTCCGGACAGGGGACGCCGAAAAACTGTTTTTT.

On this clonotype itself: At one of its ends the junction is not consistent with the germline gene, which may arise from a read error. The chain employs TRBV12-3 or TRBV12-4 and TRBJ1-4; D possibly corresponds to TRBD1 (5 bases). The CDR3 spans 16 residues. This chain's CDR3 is CASSLDGYGANEILFF. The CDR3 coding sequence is TGTGCCAGCAGTTTAGATGGTTATGGGGCGAATGAAATACTGTTTTTT.

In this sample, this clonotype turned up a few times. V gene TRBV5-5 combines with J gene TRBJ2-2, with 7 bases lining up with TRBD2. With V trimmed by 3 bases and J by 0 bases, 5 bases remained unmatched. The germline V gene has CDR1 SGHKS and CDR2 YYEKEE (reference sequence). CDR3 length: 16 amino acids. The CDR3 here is CASSWGGFANTGELFF. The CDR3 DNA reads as TGTGCCAGCAGCTGGGGGGGGTTCGCGAACACCGGGGAGCTGTTTTTT.

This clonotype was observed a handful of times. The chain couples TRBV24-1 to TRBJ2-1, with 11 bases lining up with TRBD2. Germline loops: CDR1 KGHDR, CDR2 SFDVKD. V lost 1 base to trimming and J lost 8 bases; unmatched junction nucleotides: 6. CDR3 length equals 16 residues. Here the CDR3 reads CATSDLATSGVHEQFF. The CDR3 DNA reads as TGTGCCACCAGTGATTTAGCGACTAGCGGGGTCCATGAGCAGTTCTTC.